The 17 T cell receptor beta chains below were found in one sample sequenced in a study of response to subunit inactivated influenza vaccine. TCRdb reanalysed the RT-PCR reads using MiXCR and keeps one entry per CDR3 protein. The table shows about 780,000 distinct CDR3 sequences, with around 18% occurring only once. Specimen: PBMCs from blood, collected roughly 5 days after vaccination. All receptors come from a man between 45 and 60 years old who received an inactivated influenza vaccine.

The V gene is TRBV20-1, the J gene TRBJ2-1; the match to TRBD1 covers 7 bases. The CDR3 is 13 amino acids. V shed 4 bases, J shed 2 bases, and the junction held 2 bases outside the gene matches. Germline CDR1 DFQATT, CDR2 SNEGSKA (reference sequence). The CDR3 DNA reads TGCAGTGCTAACGGACAGGCCTACAATGAGCAGTTCTTC. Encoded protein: CSANGQAYNEQFF.

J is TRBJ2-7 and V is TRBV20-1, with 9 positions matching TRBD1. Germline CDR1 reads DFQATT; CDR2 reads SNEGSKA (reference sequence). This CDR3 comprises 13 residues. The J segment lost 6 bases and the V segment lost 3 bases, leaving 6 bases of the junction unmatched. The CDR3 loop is CSASQGQGVEQYF. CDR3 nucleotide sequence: TGCAGTGCTAGTCAGGGACAGGGTGTCGAGCAGTACTTC.

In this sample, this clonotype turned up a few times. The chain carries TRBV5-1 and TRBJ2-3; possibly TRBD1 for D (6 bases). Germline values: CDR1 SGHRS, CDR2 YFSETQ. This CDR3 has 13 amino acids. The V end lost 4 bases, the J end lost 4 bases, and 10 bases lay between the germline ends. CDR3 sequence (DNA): TGCGCCAGCAGCACAGAGGGGGCAGATACGCAGTATTTT. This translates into CASSTEGADTQYF.

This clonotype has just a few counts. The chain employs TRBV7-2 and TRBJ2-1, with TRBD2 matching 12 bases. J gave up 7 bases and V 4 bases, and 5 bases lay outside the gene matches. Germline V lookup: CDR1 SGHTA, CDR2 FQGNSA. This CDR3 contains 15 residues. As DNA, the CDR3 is TGTGCCAGCAGCTGGCTAGCGGGAGGGCGTAATGAGCAGTTCTTC. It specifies CASSWLAGGRNEQFF.

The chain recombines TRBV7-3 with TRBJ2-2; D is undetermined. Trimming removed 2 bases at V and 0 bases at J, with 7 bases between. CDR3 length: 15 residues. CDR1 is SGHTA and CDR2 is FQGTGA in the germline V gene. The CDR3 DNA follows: TGTGCCAGCAGCTTAGGATATGCGAACACCGGGGAGCTGTTTTTT. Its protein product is CASSLGYANTGELFF.

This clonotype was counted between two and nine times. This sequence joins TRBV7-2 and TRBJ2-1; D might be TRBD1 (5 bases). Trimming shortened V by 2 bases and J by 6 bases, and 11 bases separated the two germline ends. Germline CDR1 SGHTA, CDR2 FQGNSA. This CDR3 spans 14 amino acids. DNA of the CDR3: TGTGCCAGCAGCTTAACGGACATTTCCAATGAGCAGTTCTTC. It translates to CASSLTDISNEQFF.

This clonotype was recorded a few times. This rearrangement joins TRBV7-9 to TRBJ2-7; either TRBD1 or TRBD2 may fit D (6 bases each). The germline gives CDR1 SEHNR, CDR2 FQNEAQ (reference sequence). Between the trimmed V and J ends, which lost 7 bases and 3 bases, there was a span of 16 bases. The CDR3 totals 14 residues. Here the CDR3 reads CASTPGGDNYEQYF. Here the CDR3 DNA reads TGTGCCAGCACCCCTGGAGGGGACAACTACGAGCAGTACTTC.

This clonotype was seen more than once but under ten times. Here the CDR3 reads CASSLDRLGFQPQHF. CDR3 nucleotides: TGTGCCAGCAGCTTAGACAGGTTAGGATTTCAGCCCCAGCATTTT. The chain couples TRBV5-8 to TRBJ1-5; maybe TRBD1 (6 bases). The germline V and J ends were trimmed by 2 bases and 6 bases, with 15 bases remaining between them. CDR1 and CDR2 from the germline V gene are SGHTS and YDEGEE. This CDR3 has 15 residues.

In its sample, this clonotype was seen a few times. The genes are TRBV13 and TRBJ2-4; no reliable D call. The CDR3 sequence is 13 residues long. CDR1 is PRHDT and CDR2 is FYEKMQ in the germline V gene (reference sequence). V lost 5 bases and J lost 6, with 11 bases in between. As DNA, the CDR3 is TGTGCCAGCAGCCTAGAGGAACGAAACATTCAGTACTTC. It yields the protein CASSLEERNIQYF.

The CDR3 spells CASSYSMGEGEQYF. DNA for the CDR3: TGTGCCAGCAGTTACTCGATGGGGGAGGGCGAGCAGTACTTC. The chain couples TRBV6-5 to TRBJ2-7; 7 bases match TRBD2. This CDR3 comprises 14 residues. After removal of 0 bases from V and 6 bases from J, the junction contained 5 bases not matched to a gene. Germline CDR1 and CDR2: MNHEY and SVGAGI.

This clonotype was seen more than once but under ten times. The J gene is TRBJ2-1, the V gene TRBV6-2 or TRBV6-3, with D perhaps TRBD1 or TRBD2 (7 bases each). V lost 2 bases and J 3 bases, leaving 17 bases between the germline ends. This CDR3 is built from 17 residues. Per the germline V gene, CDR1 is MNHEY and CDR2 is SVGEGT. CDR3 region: CASSYTPRGGLYNEQFF. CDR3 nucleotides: TGTGCCAGCAGTTACACACCCAGGGGGGGCCTCTACAATGAGCAGTTCTTC.

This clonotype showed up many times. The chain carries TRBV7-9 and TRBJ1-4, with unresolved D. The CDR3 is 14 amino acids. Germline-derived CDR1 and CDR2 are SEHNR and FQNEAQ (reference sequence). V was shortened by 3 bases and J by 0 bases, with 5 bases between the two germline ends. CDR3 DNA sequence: TGTGCCAGCAGCTTCGCGGCAACTAATGAAAAACTGTTTTTT. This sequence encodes CASSFAATNEKLFF.

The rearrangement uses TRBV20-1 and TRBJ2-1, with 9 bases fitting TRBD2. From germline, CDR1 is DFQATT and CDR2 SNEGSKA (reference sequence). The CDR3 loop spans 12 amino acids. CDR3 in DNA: TGCAGCAAGGGACTAGCTGGCGATGAGCAGTTCTTC. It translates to CSKGLAGDEQFF.

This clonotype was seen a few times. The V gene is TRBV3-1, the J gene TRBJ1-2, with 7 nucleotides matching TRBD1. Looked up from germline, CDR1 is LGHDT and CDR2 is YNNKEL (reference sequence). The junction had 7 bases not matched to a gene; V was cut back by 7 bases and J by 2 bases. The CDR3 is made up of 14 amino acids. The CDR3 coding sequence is TGTGCCAGCACGACAGGGCCATCGAACTATGGCTACACCTTC. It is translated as CASTTGPSNYGYTF.

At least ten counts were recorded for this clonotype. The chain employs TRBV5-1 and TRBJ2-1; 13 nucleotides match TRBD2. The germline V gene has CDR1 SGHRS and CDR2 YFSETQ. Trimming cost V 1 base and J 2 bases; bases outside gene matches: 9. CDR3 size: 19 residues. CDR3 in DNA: TGCGCCAGCAGCTTGACCGGGACTAGCGGGAACCTAGCCTACAATGAGCAGTTCTTC. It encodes CASSLTGTSGNLAYNEQFF.

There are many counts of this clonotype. CDR3 loop: CASSSRQANTEAFF. The CDR3 DNA is TGTGCCAGCAGCTCGCGACAGGCGAACACTGAAGCTTTCTTT. The rearrangement links TRBV5-6 to TRBJ1-1; D perhaps matches TRBD1 (6 bases). V dropped 3 bases and J dropped 1 base, with 10 bases sitting between them. Germline values: CDR1 SGHDT, CDR2 YYEEEE. The CDR3 spans 14 residues.

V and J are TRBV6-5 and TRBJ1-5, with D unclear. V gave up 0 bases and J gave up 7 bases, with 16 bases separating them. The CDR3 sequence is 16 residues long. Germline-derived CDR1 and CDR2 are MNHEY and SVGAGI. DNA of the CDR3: TGTGCCAGCAGTTACTCGAAGGTCAGTCCGGGACAGCCCCAGCATTTT. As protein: CASSYSKVSPGQPQHF.